Below are 4 T cell receptor beta chains sequenced from a single sample in a study of OX40 agonist ivuxolimab in advanced cancers. The assay was immunoSEQ multiplex PCR, and TCRdb's table has in-frame clones only and misses some. The table shows tens of thousands of clones, with more than 85% occurring only once. The material was CD4+ or CD8+ T cells sorted from blood, obtained in a trial of the OX40 agonist ivuxolimab. Receptors were obtained from an adult with an advanced solid tumor such as melanoma, head and neck, liver or kidney cancer.

The chain carries TRBV30 and TRBJ2-7; D not resolved. The germline V gene has CDR1 GTSNPN and CDR2 SVGIG (reference sequence). V shed 0 bases and J shed 4 bases, with 4 bases lying between them. CDR3 length: 11 residues. CDR3 loop: CAWSVLYEQYF. In DNA, the CDR3 is TGTGCCTGGAGTGTACTGTACGAGCAGTACTTC.

The rearrangement joins TRBV5-4 to TRBJ1-3; D is undetermined. CDR1 SGHNT and CDR2 YYREEE come from the germline V gene (reference sequence). Trimming left V 0 bases short and J 1 base short, with 5 bases between. This CDR3 contains 14 residues. CDR3 DNA: TGTGCCAGCAGCTTGGTGGGATCTGGAAACACCATATATTTT. It translates to CASSLVGSGNTIYF.

The chain has TRBV5-6 and TRBJ2-2; possibly TRBD2 for D (5 bases). The germline V gene encodes CDR1 SGHDT and CDR2 YYEEEE. V was pared by 2 bases and J by 6 bases, with 11 bases between. This CDR3 is 14 amino acids long. Here the CDR3 DNA reads TGTGCCAGCAGCTTACTAGGGCGACCCGGGGAGCTGTTTTTT. It translates to CASSLLGRPGELFF.

The chain links TRBV15 to TRBJ2-3; TRBD2 matches at 11 bases. Looked up from germline, CDR1 is LNHNV and CDR2 is YYDKDF (reference sequence). V was pared by 1 base and J by 3 bases, with 9 bases of the junction left unmatched. The CDR3 totals 18 residues. Here the CDR3 DNA reads TGTGCCACCAGCAGAGGGCGCAAAACTAGCGGGAGTACAGATACGCAGTATTTT. Its protein is CATSRGRKTSGSTDTQYF.